This record covers a single T cell receptor beta chain. Its antigen is not identified. The cells used in sorted libraries, CD4+ or CD8+ T cells, numbered roughly 910,000. This record belongs to a study of neurological immune-mediated disorders. Study results and limitations: Expanded clones shared no identical CDR3 amino acid sequences across subjects, which suggested private TCR-beta repertoires in all groups. The highest TCR clonal expansion occurred in HTLV-1-associated myelopathy; multiple sclerosis fell below healthy controls.

As for the cDNA, it was generated by 5'RACE with 10-nucleotide random UMIs. TCRdb reanalysed the 5' RACE reads using MiXCR and keeps one entry per CDR3 protein. There are roughly 31,000 distinct CDR3 sequences in the sample; roughly 25% occur only once, and 30% lies in the top ten. In germline, CDR1 is DFQATT, CDR2 SNEGSKA (reference sequence). V was shortened by 0 bases and J by 3 bases, with 10 bases between the two germline ends. The CDR3 spans 14 residues. The chain links TRBV20-1 to TRBJ2-3; TRBD2 might be the D (5 bases). This clonotype was obtained from a man in his forties or fifties with HTLV-1-associated myelopathy (HAM/TSP). The sequenced sample was CD4+ T cells from blood. The CDR3 DNA reads TGCAGTGCTAGAGACGGGGTGCGGACAGATACGCAGTATTTT. It translates to CSARDGVRTDTQYF.